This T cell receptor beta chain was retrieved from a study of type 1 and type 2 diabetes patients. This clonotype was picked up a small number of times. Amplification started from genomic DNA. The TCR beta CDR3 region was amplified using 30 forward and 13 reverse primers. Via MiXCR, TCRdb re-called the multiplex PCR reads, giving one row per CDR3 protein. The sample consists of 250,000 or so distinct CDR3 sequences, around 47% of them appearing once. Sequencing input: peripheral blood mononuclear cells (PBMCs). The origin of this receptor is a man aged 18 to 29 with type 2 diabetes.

The CDR3 nucleotides are TGTGCCAGCAGTTATGTGGGTACGCGGGCAGAGACCCAGTACTTC. Protein product: CASSYVGTRAETQYF. The chain has TRBV6-5 and TRBJ2-5, with a tentative D call TRBD2 (5 bases). The CDR3 consists of 15 residues. The V and J ends lost 3 bases and 4 bases respectively, with 15 bases between them. Germline V gene data show CDR1 as MNHEY and CDR2 as SVGAGI.